The 25 T cell receptor beta chains presented below share a single source sample, sequenced in a study of T cells in tuberculosis. Time point described: new active TB diagnosis, blood taken before or within 7 days of starting treatment. Sequencing was performed with immunoSEQ multiplex PCR; in TCRdb, only in-frame clones are kept and a portion is missing. The repertoire holds approximately 49,000 clones, with about 96% as singletons. The sample was PBMCs, taken at tuberculosis diagnosis. The source of these receptors is an adult with tuberculosis.

The CDR3: CASSFSHSTDTQYF. In DNA form, the CDR3 reads TGTGCCAGCAGCTTTTCTCACTCCACAGATACGCAGTATTTT. The chain has TRBV7-9 and TRBJ2-3; D is ambiguous. From germline, CDR1 is SEHNR and CDR2 FQNEAQ (reference sequence). Trimming stripped 3 bases from V and 2 bases from J, with 9 bases between. The CDR3 has 14 amino acids.

This sequence joins TRBV5-6 and TRBJ1-4; a weak D match, TRBD1 (5 bases). CDR1 is SGHDT, CDR2 YYEEEE, per germline. The CDR3 sequence is 15 residues long. The V end was cut by 3 bases, the J end by 7 bases, with 16 bases between. The CDR3 bases are TGTGCCAGCAGCTCGGGCGGGACTTTGGGTGAAAAACTGTTTTTT. It codes for CASSSGGTLGEKLFF.

The rearrangement joins TRBV19 to TRBJ1-2; the match to TRBD1 covers 9 bases. This CDR3 is built from 14 residues. Trimming at V came to 5 bases and at J to 4 bases, leaving 5 bases not matched to a gene. Germline lookup yields CDR1 LNHDA and CDR2 SQIVND (reference sequence). The DNA of the CDR3 is TGTGCCAGTAGTCCGGGACAGGGAGGCTATGGCTACACCTTC. Its translation is CASSPGQGGYGYTF.

CDR3 nucleotides: TGTGCCTGGAGTAGTAGAGGAATTTATGGCTACACCTTC. This gives the protein CAWSSRGIYGYTF. The chain joins TRBV30 to TRBJ1-2; unclear D gene. The CDR3 contains 13 residues. Per the germline V gene, CDR1 is GTSNPN and CDR2 is SVGIG (reference sequence). V shed 2 bases and J shed 5 bases, with 12 bases lying between them.

The gene calls are TRBV9 and TRBJ2-1; 12 bases are shared with TRBD2. Germline V gene sequence: CDR1 SGDLS, CDR2 YYNGEE. The CDR3 is 15 residues long. The trim removed 4 bases at V and 4 bases at J, leaving 3 bases unmatched. This CDR3 reads CASSRTSGTYNEQFF. The CDR3 DNA is TGTGCCAGCAGCCGGACTAGCGGGACTTACAATGAGCAGTTCTTC.

The chain employs TRBV6-5 and TRBJ1-2; 10 nucleotides line up with TRBD1. CDR3 length equals 15 residues. Trimming at V came to 5 bases and at J to 7 bases, leaving 10 bases not matched to a gene. Germline V gene data show CDR1 as MNHEY and CDR2 as SVGAGI. CDR3 in DNA: TGTGCCAGCAGTCCCCAGGGACAGGGGAACGCTGGCTACACCTTC. It yields the protein CASSPQGQGNAGYTF.

This clone is a singleton in its sample. This chain joins TRBV7-8 and TRBJ2-7, with TRBD2 matching over 11 bases. There are 16 residues in the CDR3. Germline CDR1 reads SGHVS; CDR2 reads FQNEAQ. The V and J ends lost 5 bases and 4 bases, in that order; junction bases with no gene match: 10. In nucleotides, the CDR3 is TGTGCCAGCAGCCCGCCGACTAGCGGGAAGGGTTACGAGCAGTACTTC. Translated: CASSPPTSGKGYEQYF. The full variable domain, with the rest looked up from reference TRBV7-8 and TRBJ2-7, is GAGVSQSPRYKVAKRGQDVALRCDPISGHVSLFWYQQALGQGPEFLTYFQNEAQLDKSGLPSDRFFAERPEGSVSTLKIQRTQQEDSAVYLCASSPPTSGKGYEQYFGPGTRLTVT.

The chain uses TRBV11-2 and TRBJ1-2; possibly TRBD1 for D (6 bases). CDR1 is SGHAT and CDR2 is FQNNGV in the germline V gene. This CDR3 comprises 11 residues. Trimming left V 8 bases short and J 6 bases short, with 10 bases between. The DNA of the CDR3 is TGTGCCAGCGGGGCAGGGGATGGCTACACCTTC. As protein: CASGAGDGYTF.

This chain connects TRBV18 to TRBJ2-1, with D possibly being TRBD2 (5 bases). This CDR3 has 13 residues. Germline V gene data show CDR1 as KGHSH and CDR2 as LQKENI. The V end was cut by 9 bases, the J end by 7 bases, with 16 bases between. This chain's CDR3 is CASLAGGTNEQFF. The CDR3 region has the DNA TGTGCCAGTCTCGCCGGAGGAACGAATGAGCAGTTCTTC.

This sequence joins TRBV4-3 and TRBJ1-6; tentative D call: TRBD1 (6 bases). The germline V gene has CDR1 LGHNA and CDR2 YSLEER. The CDR3 totals 14 residues. The V gene lost 0 bases and the J gene lost 10 bases, with 10 bases spanning the gap. Here the CDR3 reads CASSQEGGLSPLHF. CDR3 DNA sequence: TGCGCCAGCAGCCAAGAGGGGGGGCTATCACCCCTCCACTTT.

The gene calls are TRBV10-3 and TRBJ2-7; D uncertain. This CDR3 contains 13 residues. From germline, CDR1 is ENHRY and CDR2 SYGVKD. V gave up 4 bases and J gave up 2 bases, with 9 bases separating them. CDR3 coding DNA: TGTGCCATCAGTGGACCTCAGGCCTACGAGCAGTACTTC. It is translated as CAISGPQAYEQYF.

Written as DNA, the CDR3 is TGTGCCAGCAGCCCGACAGTGAACACTGAAGCTTTCTTT. Translation gives CASSPTVNTEAFF. J is TRBJ1-1 and V is TRBV4-2, with a weak D call TRBD1 (5 bases). Looked up from germline, CDR1 is LGHNA and CDR2 is YNFKEQ. The V and J ends lost 4 bases and 0 bases respectively, with 6 bases between them. CDR3 length: 13 amino acids.

This clone appeared a single time. The chain is built from TRBV7-2 and TRBJ2-3; 10 bases line up with TRBD2. V lost 2 bases and J lost 1; bases outside the gene matches: 0. Germline V gene sequence: CDR1 SGHTA, CDR2 FQGNSA. CDR3 size: 15 residues. CDR3 residues: CASSLTSGGTDTQYF. CDR3 bases: TGTGCCAGCAGCTTAACTAGCGGGGGCACAGATACGCAGTATTTT.

This clone came up once. The chain couples TRBV18 to TRBJ1-1; TRBD1 matches at 9 bases. This CDR3 region has 14 residues. Trimming took 3 bases from V and 1 from J; bases not matched to a gene: 0. In germline, CDR1 is KGHSH, CDR2 LQKENI. The CDR3 reads CASSPGQGNTEAFF. CDR3 sequence (DNA): TGTGCCAGCTCACCGGGACAGGGGAACACTGAAGCTTTCTTT.

The chain recombines TRBV29-1 with TRBJ2-7; TRBD2 might be the D (6 bases). The V gene lost 8 bases and the J gene lost 4 bases, with 15 bases spanning the gap. This CDR3 region has 12 residues. Germline CDR1 SQVTM, CDR2 ANQGSEA. CDR3 DNA: TGCAGCTCCCGGGACTCCGGGTACGAGCAGTACTTC. This encodes CSSRDSGYEQYF.

The chain links TRBV14 to TRBJ2-2, with 8 bases matching TRBD1. Germline values: CDR1 SGHDN, CDR2 FVKESK. J lost 5 bases, V lost 4 bases, and 9 bases had no gene match. The CDR3 contains 16 residues. For the CDR3, the DNA is TGTGCCAGCAGCCTCATCCAGGGGGCGCTGACCGGGGAGCTGTTTTTT. It yields the protein CASSLIQGALTGELFF.

The table lists this clone with a count of one. The V call is TRBV27, the J call TRBJ2-1; tentatively, D is TRBD2 (5 bases). Germline CDR1 reads MNHEY; CDR2 reads SMNVEV (reference sequence). V lost 5 bases, J lost 6 bases, and 14 bases lay in between. The CDR3 is 14 residues long. The CDR3 spells CASSGTRAGNEQFF. In DNA, the CDR3 is TGTGCCAGCAGTGGAACGAGGGCAGGCAATGAGCAGTTCTTC.

This chain uses TRBV19 with TRBJ1-4; weak D call: TRBD1 (6 bases). Trimming took off 11 bases at V and 0 bases at J, with 10 bases between the two ends. The CDR3 length is 13 residues. The germline gives CDR1 LNHDA, CDR2 SQIVND (reference sequence). The CDR3 protein is CAVEGATNEKLFF. In nucleotides, the CDR3 is TGTGCCGTTGAGGGGGCAACTAATGAAAAACTGTTTTTT.

This rearrangement joins TRBV7-2 to TRBJ2-7; 10 nucleotides align to TRBD2. From germline, CDR1 is SGHTA and CDR2 FQGNSA. The ends lost 1 base at V and 4 bases at J; junction bases unmatched: 7. There are 16 residues in the CDR3. In DNA, the CDR3 is TGTGCCAGCAGCTTAGGGCCGCGGACTAGCGGTTACGAGCAGTACTTC. As protein: CASSLGPRTSGYEQYF.

J is TRBJ1-1 and V is TRBV19; the D gene is possibly TRBD1 (5 bases). The ends were cut back, 5 bases at V and 1 base at J, with 8 bases in the middle. The CDR3 length is 13 residues. Germline CDR1 LNHDA, CDR2 SQIVND (reference sequence). This chain's CDR3 is CASSFGGNTEAFF. The CDR3 DNA reads as TGTGCCAGTAGTTTCGGGGGGAACACTGAAGCTTTCTTT.

The chain recombines TRBV30 with TRBJ2-6; possibly TRBD1 for D (5 bases). Germline CDR1 and CDR2: GTSNPN and SVGIG (reference sequence). V lost 0 bases to trimming and J lost 2 bases, with 8 bases between them. The CDR3 totals 15 residues. The DNA of the CDR3 is TGTGCCTGGAGTGTGGCCAGGGCTGGGGCCAACGTCCTGACTTTC. Residues: CAWSVARAGANVLTF.

The chain has TRBV2 and TRBJ2-3; 12 bases line up with TRBD1. V gave up 5 bases and J gave up 0 bases; unmatched junction bases: 18. CDR1 and CDR2 from the germline V gene are SNHLY and FYNNEI. The CDR3 is 21 amino acids. CDR3 sequence reads: CASSINKYYRDRGLSTDTQYF. CDR3 bases: TGTGCCAGCAGTATTAACAAATATTACCGGGACAGGGGGCTTAGCACAGATACGCAGTATTTT.

The chain uses TRBV6-1 and TRBJ2-7; 7 bases line up with TRBD2. V trimming: 2 bases; J trimming: 2 bases; junction bases outside the gene matches: 3. CDR1 is MNHNS and CDR2 is SASEGT in the germline V gene. The CDR3 is 14 amino acids. The CDR3 is CASSELAGPYEQYF. The CDR3 nucleotides are TGTGCCAGCAGTGAATTAGCGGGTCCCTACGAGCAGTACTTC.

This clone was observed a single time. This chain uses TRBV15 with TRBJ2-5, with 13 bases matching TRBD2. The CDR3 runs 16 residues. V shed 4 bases and J 4 bases; nucleotides not matched to a gene: 6. The germline CDR1 and CDR2 sequences are LNHNV and YYDKDF (reference sequence). Written as DNA, the CDR3 is TGTGCCACCAGCACGGGACTAGCGGGACTAGGAGAGACCCAGTACTTC. Translated: CATSTGLAGLGETQYF.

This chain connects TRBV19 to TRBJ2-2; TRBD2 agrees at 8 bases. This CDR3 has 16 residues. Trimming cost V 5 bases and J 6 bases; bases outside gene matches: 11. CDR1 LNHDA and CDR2 SQIVND come from the germline V gene (reference sequence). CDR3: CASSPRGAGVSGELFF. CDR3 sequence (DNA): TGTGCCAGTAGTCCCCGCGGAGCGGGAGTTTCCGGGGAGCTGTTTTTT.